This record covers a single T cell receptor (beta chain). This record belongs to a study of OX40 agonist ivuxolimab in advanced cancers. The overall study: Six ivuxolimab dose levels, 0.01 to 10 mg/kg, were given intravenously every 2 weeks.

The table came from immunoSEQ multiplex PCR; TCRdb's copy has only in-frame clones and leaves some out. The table has some 70,000 clones, 75% to 90% seen once. The J segment lost 0 bases and the V segment lost 3 bases, leaving 18 bases of the junction unmatched. The CDR3 contains 20 residues. From germline, CDR1 is SGHDN and CDR2 FVKESK. Sequencing used CD4+ or CD8+ T cells sorted from blood, obtained in a trial of the OX40 agonist ivuxolimab. This chain uses TRBV14 with TRBJ1-2; 8 bases map to TRBD1. The receptor comes from an adult with an advanced solid tumor such as melanoma, head and neck, liver or kidney cancer. CDR3 in amino acids: CASSHVPSPDRDVTNYGYTF. The CDR3 DNA sequence: TGTGCCAGCAGCCACGTACCCAGCCCGGACAGGGACGTGACTAACTATGGCTACACCTTC.